This T cell receptor beta chain was sequenced in a study of T cell responses to AZD1222 COVID-19 vaccine. Study findings and constraints: Just a handful of people given AZD1222 tested seropositive at baseline. Reportedly, nearly half of unique spike TCRs recognized epitopes outside B.1.351/B.1.1.7 mutations. Spike-specific TCR breadth and depth rose after two AZD1222 doses.

The method was immunoSEQ multiplex PCR; TCRdb's version includes in-frame clones alone and lacks a portion of them. The sample consists of about 84,000 clones, 75% to 90% of them appearing once. Note on this clone: The antigen is unknown.

The TCR comes from an adult who received the AZD1222 COVID-19 vaccine. Sequencing was performed on peripheral blood, taken 28 days after the second AZD1222 dose.

The CDR3: CASSLGSGEQFF. DNA of the CDR3: TGTGCCAGCAGTTTAGGGAGTGGTGAGCAGTTCTTC. The chain recombines TRBV12-3 or TRBV12-4 with TRBJ2-1; no firm D call. V was pared by 1 base and J by 9 bases, with 7 bases between. This CDR3 contains 12 residues.